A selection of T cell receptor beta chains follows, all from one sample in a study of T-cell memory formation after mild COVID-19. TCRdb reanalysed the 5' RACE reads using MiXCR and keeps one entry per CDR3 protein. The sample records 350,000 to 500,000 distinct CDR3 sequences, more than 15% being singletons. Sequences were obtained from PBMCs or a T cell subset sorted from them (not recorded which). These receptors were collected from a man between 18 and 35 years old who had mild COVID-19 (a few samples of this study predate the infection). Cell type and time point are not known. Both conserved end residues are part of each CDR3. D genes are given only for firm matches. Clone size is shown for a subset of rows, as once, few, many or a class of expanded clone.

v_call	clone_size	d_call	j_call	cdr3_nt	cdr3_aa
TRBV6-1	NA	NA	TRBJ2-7	TGTGCCAGCAGACTAGAGCGCAACGAGCAGTACTTC	CASRLERNEQYF
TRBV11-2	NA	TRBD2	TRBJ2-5	TGTGCCAGCAGCTTACAGGGACTAGGGGGAGAGACCCAGTACTTC	CASSLQGLGGETQYF
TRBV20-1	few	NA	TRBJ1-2	TGCAGTGCTACCGACAACTATGGCTACACCTTC	CSATDNYGYTF
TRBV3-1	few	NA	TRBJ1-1	TGTGCCAGCAGCCCAAGATCTCGGGAGAACACTGAAGCTTTCTTT	CASSPRSRENTEAFF
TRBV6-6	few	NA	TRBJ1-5	TGTGCCAGCAGTTACTCTACCGGGAGGCAGCCCCAGCATTTT	CASSYSTGRQPQHF
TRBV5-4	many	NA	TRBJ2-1	TGTGCCAGCAGCCGGACGGGCAGCTCCTACAATGAGCAGTTCTTC	CASSRTGSSYNEQFF
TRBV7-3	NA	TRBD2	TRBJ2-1	TGTGCCAGCGGGCTAGCGGGGGGGACTAGGGATGAGCAGTTCTTC	CASGLAGGTRDEQFF
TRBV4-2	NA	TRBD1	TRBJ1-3	TGTGCCAGCAGCCCAAAGGGGGCAGGCAGGGGGCCTGGAAACACCATATATTTT	CASSPKGAGRGPGNTIYF
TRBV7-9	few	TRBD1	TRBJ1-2	TGTGCCAGCAGCTTATTAGGGACAGTGGGCCAATATAACTATGGCTACACCTTC	CASSLLGTVGQYNYGYTF
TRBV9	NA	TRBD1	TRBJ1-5	TGTGCCAGCAGCGCCGGACAGGGGGCCGAGCCCCAGCATTTT	CASSAGQGAEPQHF
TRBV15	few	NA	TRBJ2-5	TGTGCCACCAGCAGAGATTGGGTCCTGGCAGAGACCCAGTACTTC	CATSRDWVLAETQYF
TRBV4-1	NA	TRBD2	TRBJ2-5	TGCGCCAGCAGCCAAGATCGGGAAGCGGGAGTACAAGAGACCCAGTACTTC	CASSQDREAGVQETQYF
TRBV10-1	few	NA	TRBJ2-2	TGCGCCAGCAGTGAGCGGGGGGCAGGGACCGGGGAGCTGTTTTTT	CASSERGAGTGELFF
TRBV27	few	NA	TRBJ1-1	TGTGCCAGCAGTTTATCCAACAGGATTCGGGGCACTGAAGCTTTCTTT	CASSLSNRIRGTEAFF
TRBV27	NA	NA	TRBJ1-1	TGTGCCAGCAGCGCCGGTGGAATGAACACTGAAGCTTTCTTT	CASSAGGMNTEAFF
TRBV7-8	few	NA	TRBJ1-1	TGTGCCAGCAGCGACCTCTTATCGGCGGGGAAGAACACTGAAGCTTTCTTT	CASSDLLSAGKNTEAFF
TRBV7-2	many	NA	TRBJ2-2	TGTGCCAGCAGCCTAGGATGGGGGCTCGGGGAGCTGTTTTTT	CASSLGWGLGELFF
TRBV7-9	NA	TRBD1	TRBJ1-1	TGTGCCAGCAGCTTAAGACAGGGGGCGAACACTGAAGCTTTCTTT	CASSLRQGANTEAFF
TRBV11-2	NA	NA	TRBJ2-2	TGTGCCAGCAGCTTTTTAGAGGACACCGGGGAGCTGTTTTTT	CASSFLEDTGELFF
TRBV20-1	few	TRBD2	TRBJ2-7	TGCAGTGCAATGGATGGGACTAGCGGGGGGTACGAGCAGTACTTC	CSAMDGTSGGYEQYF
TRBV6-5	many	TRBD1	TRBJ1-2	TGTGCCAGCAGCCGGGACAGTAACTATGGCTACACCTTC	CASSRDSNYGYTF
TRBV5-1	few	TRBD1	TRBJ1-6	TGCGCCAGCAGCCCGGGACAGGGTACAGATTCACCCCTCCACTTT	CASSPGQGTDSPLHF
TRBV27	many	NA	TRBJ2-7	TGTGCCAGCAGTCACAGCTCCTCCAACTACGAGCAGTACTTC	CASSHSSSNYEQYF
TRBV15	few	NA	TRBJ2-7	TGTGCCACCAGCAGAGATAGGGGTTTCTACGAGCAGTACTTC	CATSRDRGFYEQYF
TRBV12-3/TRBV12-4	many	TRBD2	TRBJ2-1	TGTGCCAGCGCACTAGCGGGGGGGCCCGATGAGCAGTTCTTC	CASALAGGPDEQFF
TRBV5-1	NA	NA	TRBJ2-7	TGCGCCAGCAGGATGGAGGGAAATCGCGACGAGCAGTACTTC	CASRMEGNRDEQYF
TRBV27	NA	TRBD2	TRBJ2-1	TGTGCCAGCTCCAAGGCGCAAGCGGGGAACCGCAATGAGCAGTTCTTC	CASSKAQAGNRNEQFF
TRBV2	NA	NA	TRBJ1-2	TGTGCCAGCAGTGGAAGACAGGCGCATTTGGGCTATGGCTACACCTTC	CASSGRQAHLGYGYTF
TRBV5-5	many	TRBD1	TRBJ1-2	TGTGCCAGCAGCCCGGGGGACAGCAACTATGGCTACACCTTC	CASSPGDSNYGYTF
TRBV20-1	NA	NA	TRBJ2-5	TGCAGTGCTAGAGAGGTCCAAGAGACCCAGTACTTC	CSAREVQETQYF
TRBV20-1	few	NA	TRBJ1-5	TGCAGTGCTAGAGGTGGGGAACGGCCCCAGCATTTT	CSARGGERPQHF
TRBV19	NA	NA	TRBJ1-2	TGTGCCAGTAGTATCCGAAACAGGCTCTATGGCTACACCTTC	CASSIRNRLYGYTF
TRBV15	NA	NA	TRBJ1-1	TGTGCCACCAGCAGAGTAGTATCGGCAGGCTACCGCATGAACACTGAAGCTTTCTTT	CATSRVVSAGYRMNTEAFF
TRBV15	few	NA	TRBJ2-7	TGTGCCACCAGCAGAGATTCAAGACAGCTTTCCAGGAGCTCCTACGAGCAGTACTTC	CATSRDSRQLSRSSYEQYF
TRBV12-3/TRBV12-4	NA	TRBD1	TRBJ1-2	TGTGCCAGCAGTCAGACAGGGACCTATGGCTACACCTTC	CASSQTGTYGYTF
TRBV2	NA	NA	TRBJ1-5	TGTGCCAGCAGAGGACCACTTTTAGATCAGCCCCAGCATTTT	CASRGPLLDQPQHF
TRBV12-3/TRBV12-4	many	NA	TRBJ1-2	TGTGCCAGCAGCTCCGACAGGAAACCCTCCTATGGCTACACCTTC	CASSSDRKPSYGYTF
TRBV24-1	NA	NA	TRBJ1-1	TGTGCCACCAGTGCGTTGGACATCGACGGGAACACTGAAGCTTTCTTT	CATSALDIDGNTEAFF
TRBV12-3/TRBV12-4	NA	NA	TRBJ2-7	TGTGCCAGCAGTTCGCACATAGTCTACGAGCAGTACTTC	CASSSHIVYEQYF
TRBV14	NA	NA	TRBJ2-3	TGTGCCAGCAGCCAAGGGATACGCTCAGATACGCAGTATTTT	CASSQGIRSDTQYF
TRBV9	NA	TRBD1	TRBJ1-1	TGTGCCAGCAGTGGGGGACAGTACACTGAAGCTTTCTTT	CASSGGQYTEAFF
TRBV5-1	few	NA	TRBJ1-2	TGCGCCAGCAGCTCCCGGGCAGGATCCTATGGCTACACCTTC	CASSSRAGSYGYTF
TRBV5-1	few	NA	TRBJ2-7	TGCGCCAGCGGTCCGACAGACCGCGAGCAGTACTTC	CASGPTDREQYF
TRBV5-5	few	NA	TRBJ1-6	TGTGCCAGCAGCTCTCCGACAGGTCTATCACCCCTCCACTTT	CASSSPTGLSPLHF
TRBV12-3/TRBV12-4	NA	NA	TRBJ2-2	TGTGCCAGCAGTCCCGTAACGAACACCGGGGAGCTGTTTTTT	CASSPVTNTGELFF
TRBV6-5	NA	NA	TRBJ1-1	TGTGCCAGCAGTTACTCGAAATCGATACGGACTGAAGCTTTCTTT	CASSYSKSIRTEAFF
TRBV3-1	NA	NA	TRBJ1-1	TGTGCCAGCAGCCAAGTAAGGGATGGGGACACTGAAGCTTTCTTT	CASSQVRDGDTEAFF
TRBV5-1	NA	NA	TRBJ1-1	TGCGCCAGCAGCGCCTCCGGGACGATTAATGAAGCTTTCTTT	CASSASGTINEAFF
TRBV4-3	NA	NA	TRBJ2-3	TGCGCCAGCAGCCAAGAGCCAGATTGGTCGGCAGATACGCAGTATTTT	CASSQEPDWSADTQYF
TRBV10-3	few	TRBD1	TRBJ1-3	TGTGCCATCAGTGGACAGGGATCTGGAAACACCATATATTTT	CAISGQGSGNTIYF
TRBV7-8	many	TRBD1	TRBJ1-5	TGTGCCAGCAGCCCCTTTGGACAGGGGGCGATTCAGCCCCAGCATTTT	CASSPFGQGAIQPQHF
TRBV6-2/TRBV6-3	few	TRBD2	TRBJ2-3	TGTGCCAGCAGTAAGACAACTAGCGGGGGGGCAAATACGCAGTATTTT	CASSKTTSGGANTQYF
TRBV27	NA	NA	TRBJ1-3	TGTGCCAGCAGGGGGGGGGAGGCCTCTGGAAACACCATATATTTT	CASRGGEASGNTIYF
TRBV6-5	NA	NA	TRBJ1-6	TGTGCCAGCAGCCAGGGGTTGGGCTATAATTCACCCCTCCACTTT	CASSQGLGYNSPLHF